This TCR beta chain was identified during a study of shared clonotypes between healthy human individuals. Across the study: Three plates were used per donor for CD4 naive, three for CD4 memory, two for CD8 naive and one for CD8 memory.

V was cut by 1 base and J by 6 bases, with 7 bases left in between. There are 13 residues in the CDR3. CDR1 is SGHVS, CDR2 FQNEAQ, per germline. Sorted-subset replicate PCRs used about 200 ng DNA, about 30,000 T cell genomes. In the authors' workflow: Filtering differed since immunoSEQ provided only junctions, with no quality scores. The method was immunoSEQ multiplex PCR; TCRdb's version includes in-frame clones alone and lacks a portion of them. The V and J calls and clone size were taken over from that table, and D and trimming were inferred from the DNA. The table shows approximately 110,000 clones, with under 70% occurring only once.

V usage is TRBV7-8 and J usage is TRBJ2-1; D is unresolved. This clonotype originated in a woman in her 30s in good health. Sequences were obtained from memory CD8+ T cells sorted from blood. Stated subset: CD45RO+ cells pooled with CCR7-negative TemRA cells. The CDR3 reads CASSLVVSNEQFF. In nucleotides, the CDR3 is TGTGCCAGCAGCTTAGTGGTTAGCAATGAGCAGTTCTTC.